These 21 T cell receptor beta chains share one sample of origin, sequenced in a study of beta chain features in type 1 diabetes. Study results and limitations: Moderate yet significant TCRB CDR3 shortening was seen in Type 1 diabetes patients in all four CD4+ subsets.

Their target antigens are unknown. Of the isolated RNA, all was reverse transcribed, and so the sequenced material was expressed TCRB transcripts. Profiled with immunoSEQ multiplex PCR; TCRdb holds only in-frame clones, not every one. The repertoire holds approximately 46,000 clones, with just under 45% as singletons. Sequencing used stem cell memory CD4+ T cells from blood. All receptors derive from a man younger than 45 with type 1 diabetes.

This clone was found a few times. The V call is TRBV29-1, the J call TRBJ2-1; D unresolved. There are 13 residues in the CDR3. V was cut by 7 bases and J by 1 base, with 11 bases left in between. Per the germline V gene, CDR1 is SQVTM and CDR2 is ANQGSEA. CDR3 nucleotide sequence: TGCAGCGCCCGAGGTCAGTCCTACAATGAGCAGTTCTTC. This sequence encodes CSARGQSYNEQFF.

The chain combines TRBV5-1 with TRBJ2-1; possibly TRBD2 for D (5 bases). Germline lookup yields CDR1 SGHRS and CDR2 YFSETQ. V was cut by 2 bases and J by 8 bases, with 17 bases left in between. The CDR3 contains 15 residues. The CDR3 reads CASSFISGPPDEQFF. Here the CDR3 DNA reads TGCGCCAGCAGCTTCATAAGCGGCCCCCCCGATGAGCAGTTCTTC.

This clone has only a few counts. The V and J genes are TRBV18 and TRBJ2-7; 7 bases fit TRBD1. With 1 base clipped from V and 0 bases from J, the junction kept 3 bases outside the gene matches. This CDR3 is built from 15 residues. The germline V gene has CDR1 KGHSH and CDR2 LQKENI. CDR3: CASSPLTGPSYEQYF. CDR3 nucleotides: TGTGCCAGCTCACCACTGACAGGGCCCTCCTACGAGCAGTACTTC. The whole variable domain, remainder taken from reference TRBV18 and TRBJ2-7, is NAGVMQNPRHLVRRRGQEARLRCSPMKGHSHVYWYRQLPEEGLKFMVYLQKENIIDESGMPKERFSAEFPKEGPSILRIQQVVRGDSAAYFCASSPLTGPSYEQYFGPGTRLTVT.

The count of this clone is one. This chain links TRBV10-3 with TRBJ2-4; D unclear. CDR3 length: 16 residues. The V gene's germline CDR1 is ENHRY and CDR2 SYGVKD. V was trimmed by 0 bases and J by 2 bases, leaving 11 bases between them. DNA of the CDR3: TGTGCCATCAGTGAGTCCGGTCTTCCTCCCAAAAACATTCAGTACTTC. Encoded protein: CAISESGLPPKNIQYF.

This clone was detected only a few times. The chain combines TRBV19 with TRBJ2-1; 15 nucleotides align to TRBD2. Germline V gene lookup returns CDR1 LNHDA and CDR2 SQIVND (reference sequence). Trimming at V came to 5 bases and at J to 9 bases, leaving 8 bases not matched to a gene. The CDR3 spans 16 residues. The CDR3 sequence is CASSRLPGLAGGEQFF. CDR3 DNA sequence: TGTGCCAGTAGTCGACTACCGGGACTAGCGGGAGGTGAGCAGTTCTTC.

This CDR3 reads CASSPPGASSYNEQFF. In DNA, the CDR3 is TGTGCCAGCAGTCCCCCCGGCGCTAGCTCCTACAATGAGCAGTTCTTC. The gene calls are TRBV6-6 and TRBJ2-1, with no clear D. The CDR3 sequence is 16 residues long. V was shortened by 5 bases and J by 0 bases, with 14 bases between the two germline ends. Per germline, CDR1 MNHNY and CDR2 SVGAGI (reference sequence).

The CDR3 reads CASSSGLAGTGELFF. CDR3 coding DNA: TGTGCCAGCAGCTCGGGACTAGCGGGAACCGGGGAGCTGTTTTTT. The V and J genes are TRBV7-2 and TRBJ2-2; 13 nucleotides line up with TRBD2. Looked up from germline, CDR1 is SGHTA and CDR2 is FQGNSA. This CDR3 is 15 amino acids long. V lost 4 bases, J lost 5 bases, and 1 base stayed unmatched.

This sequence joins TRBV5-6 and TRBJ2-3, with D perhaps TRBD2 (6 bases). The CDR3 sequence is 15 residues long. Germline CDR1 SGHDT, CDR2 YYEEEE. V was cut by 0 bases and J by 4 bases, with 12 bases left in between. Here the CDR3 reads CASSLGPGAPDTQYF. The CDR3 nucleotides are TGTGCCAGCAGCTTGGGACCGGGAGCGCCAGATACGCAGTATTTT.

The chain carries TRBV28 and TRBJ1-3; perhaps TRBD1 as D (6 bases). The CDR3 extends over 12 amino acids. CDR1 MDHEN and CDR2 SYDVKM come from the germline V gene. V was clipped by 5 bases and J by 16 bases, with 18 bases between them. The CDR3 is CASSPTGSVPYF. For the CDR3, the DNA is TGTGCCAGCAGTCCGACAGGCTCTGTGCCGTATTTT.

This clone was seen more than once but under ten times. This chain uses TRBV28 with TRBJ1-5, with a weak D call TRBD1 (5 bases). Between the trimmed V and J ends, which lost 5 bases and 4 bases, there was a span of 18 bases. The CDR3 length is 16 residues. Germline CDR1 reads MDHEN; CDR2 reads SYDVKM. CDR3 region: CASSPRGRAGNQPQHF. CDR3 coding DNA: TGTGCCAGCAGTCCCAGAGGGAGGGCAGGGAATCAGCCCCAGCATTTT.

The chain carries TRBV19 and TRBJ1-5; D is uncertain. Trimming removed 7 bases at V and 0 bases at J, with 19 bases between. Looked up from germline, CDR1 is LNHDA and CDR2 is SQIVND (reference sequence). This CDR3 region has 17 residues. This CDR3 is CASTAAITRYSNQPQHF. In nucleotides, the CDR3 is TGTGCCAGTACGGCGGCGATCACTCGCTATAGCAATCAGCCCCAGCATTTT.

This CDR3 is CASSPRRGNEQFF. The CDR3 DNA is TGTGCCAGCAGCCCACGGAGGGGCAATGAGCAGTTCTTC. The gene calls are TRBV4-2 and TRBJ2-1; D is possibly TRBD2 (6 bases). The CDR3 loop spans 13 amino acids. V dropped 4 bases and J dropped 6 bases, with 10 bases sitting between them. Germline values: CDR1 LGHNA, CDR2 YNFKEQ.

This clone was seen only a few times. V and J are TRBV21-1 and TRBJ2-7; TRBD1, the D gene given by the table, was not confirmed from the DNA. TRBV21-1 is a recognized pseudogene. CDR3 length: 14 residues. CDR3 in amino acids: CASSRDRVTYEQYF. CDR3 bases: TGTGCCAGCAGTCGGGACAGGGTTACCTACGAGCAGTACTTC.

The chain couples TRBV5-1 to TRBJ2-5; possible D gene TRBD2, 5 bases. CDR1 is SGHRS and CDR2 is YFSETQ in the germline V gene. Trimming removed 0 bases at V and 6 bases at J, with 12 bases between. This CDR3 comprises 14 residues. This chain's CDR3 is CASSLGGVMQTQYF. CDR3 DNA sequence: TGCGCCAGCAGCTTGGGGGGAGTTATGCAGACCCAGTACTTC.

The chain combines TRBV7-9 with TRBJ2-7; TRBD1 is a possible D gene (6 bases). V lost 3 bases and J lost 2, with 11 bases in between. The V gene's germline CDR1 is SEHNR and CDR2 FQNEAQ (reference sequence). The CDR3 runs 14 residues. The CDR3 loop is CASSLQGSTYEQYF. The CDR3 region has the DNA TGTGCCAGCAGCTTGCAGGGGTCCACCTACGAGCAGTACTTC. The entire variable domain, with the rest obtained from reference TRBV7-9 and TRBJ2-7, is as follows: DTGVSQNPRHKITKRGQNVTFRCDPISEHNRLYWYRQTLGQGPEFLTYFQNEAQLEKSRLLSDRFSAERPKGSFSTLEIQRTEQGDSAMYLCASSLQGSTYEQYFGPGTRLTVT.

This clone was observed a handful of times. V and J are TRBV5-1 and TRBJ2-6; no firm D call. This CDR3 is 12 amino acids long. CDR1 and CDR2 (germline): SGHRS, YFSETQ. Deletions cut 7 bases from V and 2 bases from J, with 4 bases between. CDR3 loop: CASSAGANVLTF. As DNA, the CDR3 is TGCGCCAGCTCCGCTGGGGCCAACGTCCTGACTTTC.

This clone was seen a handful of times. DNA for the CDR3: TGCGCCAGCAGCTTGGATGGCGGGAGGAACACCGGGGAGCTGTTTTTT. Translation: CASSLDGGRNTGELFF. The chain couples TRBV5-1 to TRBJ2-2; 7 positions agree with TRBD2. V dropped 0 bases and J dropped 1; count of bases not matched to a gene: 3. Germline lookup yields CDR1 SGHRS and CDR2 YFSETQ. CDR3 length equals 16 residues.

The genes are TRBV5-1 and TRBJ1-2; the D is unclear. Germline-derived CDR1 and CDR2 are SGHRS and YFSETQ. Trimming cost V 4 bases and J 7 bases, with 11 bases left between them. CDR3 length equals 12 residues. The DNA of the CDR3 is TGCGCCAGCAGCGGAGGCCTCGCTGGCTACACCTTC. This sequence encodes CASSGGLAGYTF.

The J gene is TRBJ2-5, the V gene TRBV7-3, with D possibly matching TRBD1 (6 bases). The CDR3 runs 13 residues. Germline CDR1 is SGHTA and CDR2 is FQGTGA. V lost 2 bases to trimming and J lost 4 bases, with 8 bases between them. This chain's CDR3 is CASSLGQTETQYF. CDR3 in DNA: TGTGCCAGCAGCTTAGGACAGACAGAGACCCAGTACTTC.

In this sample, this clone turned up once. This rearrangement joins TRBV7-2 to TRBJ1-4, with TRBD1 identical over 8 bases. CDR1 and CDR2 from the germline V gene are SGHTA and FQGNSA. V was clipped by 5 bases and J by 4 bases; unmatched bases: 6. The CDR3 has 15 amino acids. The CDR3: CASSEGGQGNEKLFF. DNA for the CDR3: TGTGCCAGCAGCGAGGGTGGACAGGGTAATGAAAAACTGTTTTTT. The entire variable domain, with the rest obtained from reference TRBV7-2 and TRBJ1-4, is as follows: GAGVSQSPSNKVTEKGKDVELRCDPISGHTALYWYRQSLGQGLEFLIYFQGNSAPDKSGLPSDRFSAERTGGSVSTLTIQRTQQEDSAVYLCASSEGGQGNEKLFFGSGTQLSVL.

The chain is built from TRBV28 and TRBJ2-1, with D tentatively TRBD2 (6 bases). Trimming cost V 2 bases and J 5 bases, with 19 bases left between them. The CDR3 has 17 amino acids. Germline assignment: CDR1 MDHEN and CDR2 SYDVKM. CDR3 nucleotide sequence: TGTGCCAGCAGTTTAGCCCCCGGGCGGGGATCAGACAATGAGCAGTTCTTC. Its translation is CASSLAPGRGSDNEQFF.